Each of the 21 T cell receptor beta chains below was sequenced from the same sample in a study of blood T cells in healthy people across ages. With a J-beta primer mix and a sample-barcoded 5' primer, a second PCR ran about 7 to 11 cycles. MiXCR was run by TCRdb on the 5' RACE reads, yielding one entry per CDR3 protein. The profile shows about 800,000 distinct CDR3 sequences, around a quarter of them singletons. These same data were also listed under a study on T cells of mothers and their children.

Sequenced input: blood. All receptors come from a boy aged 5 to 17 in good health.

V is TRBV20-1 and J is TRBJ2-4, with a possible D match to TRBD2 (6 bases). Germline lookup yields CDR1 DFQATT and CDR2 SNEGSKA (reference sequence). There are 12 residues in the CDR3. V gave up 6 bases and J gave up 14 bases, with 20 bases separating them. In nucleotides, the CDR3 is TGCAGTGCCATAGGAGGCGGGAAGAACGAGTACTTC. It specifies CSAIGGGKNEYF.

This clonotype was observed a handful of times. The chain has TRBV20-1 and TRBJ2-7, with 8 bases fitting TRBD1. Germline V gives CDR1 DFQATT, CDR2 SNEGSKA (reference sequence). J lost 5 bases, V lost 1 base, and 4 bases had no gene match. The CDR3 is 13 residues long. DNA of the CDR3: TGCAGTGCTAGAGCAGTGACAGGGGACGAGCAGTACTTC. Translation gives CSARAVTGDEQYF.

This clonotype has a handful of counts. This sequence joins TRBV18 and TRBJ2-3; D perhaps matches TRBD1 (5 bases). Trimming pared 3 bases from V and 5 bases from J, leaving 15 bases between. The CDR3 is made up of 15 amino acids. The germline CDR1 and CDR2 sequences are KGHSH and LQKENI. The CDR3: CASSPSGVGEDTQYF. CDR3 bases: TGTGCCAGCTCACCGTCCGGAGTAGGGGAAGATACGCAGTATTTT.

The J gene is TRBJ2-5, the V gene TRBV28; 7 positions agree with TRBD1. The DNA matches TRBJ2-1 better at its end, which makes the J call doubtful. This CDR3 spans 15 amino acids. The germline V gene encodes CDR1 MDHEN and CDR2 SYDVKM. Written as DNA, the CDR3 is TGTGCCAGCAGTTTTCGGGCAGGGGGATTAAGTGAGCAGTTCTTC. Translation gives CASSFRAGGLSEQFF.

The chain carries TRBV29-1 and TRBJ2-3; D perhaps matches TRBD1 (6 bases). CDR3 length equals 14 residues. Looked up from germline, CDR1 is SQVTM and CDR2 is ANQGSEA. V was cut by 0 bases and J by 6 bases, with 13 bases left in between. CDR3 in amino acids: CSVEDVVQGDTQYF. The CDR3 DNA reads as TGCAGCGTTGAAGATGTTGTACAGGGTGATACGCAGTATTTT.

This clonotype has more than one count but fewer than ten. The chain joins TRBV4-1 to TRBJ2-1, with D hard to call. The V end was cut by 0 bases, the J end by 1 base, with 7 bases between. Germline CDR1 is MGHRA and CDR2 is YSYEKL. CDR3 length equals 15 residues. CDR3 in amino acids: CASSQDVPSYNEQFF. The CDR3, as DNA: TGCGCCAGCAGCCAAGATGTACCATCCTACAATGAGCAGTTCTTC.

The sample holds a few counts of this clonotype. CDR3 residues: CASSGSGYAEAFF. The CDR3, as DNA: TGCGCCAGCAGCGGTTCGGGGTACGCTGAAGCTTTCTTT. The chain employs TRBV5-1 and TRBJ1-1; D is ambiguous. The CDR3 is 13 residues long. Trimming pared 4 bases from V and 6 bases from J, leaving 13 bases between. In germline, CDR1 is SGHRS, CDR2 YFSETQ. The complete variable domain, with remaining parts taken from reference TRBV5-1 and TRBJ1-1, reads KAGVTQTPRYLIKTRGQQVTLSCSPISGHRSVSWYQQTPGQGLQFLFEYFSETQRNKGNFPGRFSGRQFSNSRSEMNVSTLELGDSALYLCASSGSGYAEAFFGQGTRLTVV.

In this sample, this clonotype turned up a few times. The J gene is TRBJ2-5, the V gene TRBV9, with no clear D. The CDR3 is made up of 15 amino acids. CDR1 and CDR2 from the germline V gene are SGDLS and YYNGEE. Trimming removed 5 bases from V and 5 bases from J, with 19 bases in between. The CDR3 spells CASSPPGGFEETQYF. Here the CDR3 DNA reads TGTGCCAGCAGTCCTCCGGGCGGCTTTGAGGAGACCCAGTACTTC.

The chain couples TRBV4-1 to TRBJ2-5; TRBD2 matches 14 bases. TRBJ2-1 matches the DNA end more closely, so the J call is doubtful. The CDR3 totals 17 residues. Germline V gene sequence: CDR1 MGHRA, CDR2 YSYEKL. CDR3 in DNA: TGCGCCAGCAGCCGGACTAGCGGGAGGTTGTCCTACAGTGAACAGTTCTTC. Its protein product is CASSRTSGRLSYSEQFF.

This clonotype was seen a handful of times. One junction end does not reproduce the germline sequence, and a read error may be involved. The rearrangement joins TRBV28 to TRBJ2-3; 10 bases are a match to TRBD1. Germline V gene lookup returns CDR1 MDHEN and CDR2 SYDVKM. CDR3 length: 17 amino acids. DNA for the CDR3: TGTGCCCGCAGTGGGGACAGGGGTTATGGGAACCCAGATACGCAGTATTTT. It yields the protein CARSGDRGYGNPDTQYF. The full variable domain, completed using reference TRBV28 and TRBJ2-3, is DVKVTQSSRYLVKRTGEKVFLECVQDMDHENMFWYRQDPGLGLRLIYFSYDVKMKEKGDIPEGYSVSREKKERFSLILESASTNQTSMYLCARSGDRGYGNPDTQYFGPGTRLTVL.

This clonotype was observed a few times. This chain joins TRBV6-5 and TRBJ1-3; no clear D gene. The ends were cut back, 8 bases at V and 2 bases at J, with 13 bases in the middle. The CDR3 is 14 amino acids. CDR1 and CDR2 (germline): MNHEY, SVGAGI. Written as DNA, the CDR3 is TGTGCCAGCCAAAATGCGGTTGCTGGAAACACCATATATTTT. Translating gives CASQNAVAGNTIYF.

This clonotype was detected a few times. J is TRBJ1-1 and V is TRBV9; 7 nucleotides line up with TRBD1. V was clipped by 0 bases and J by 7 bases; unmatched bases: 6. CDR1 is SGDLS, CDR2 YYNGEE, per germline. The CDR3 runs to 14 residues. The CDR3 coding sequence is TGTGCCAGCAGCGTAGGAGGGAGGGACAGTGAAGCTTTCTTT. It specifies CASSVGGRDSEAFF.

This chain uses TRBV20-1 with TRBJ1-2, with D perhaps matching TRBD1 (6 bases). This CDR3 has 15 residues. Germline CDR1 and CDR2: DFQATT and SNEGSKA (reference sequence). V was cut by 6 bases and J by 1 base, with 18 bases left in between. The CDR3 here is CSAPRGQLINYGYTF. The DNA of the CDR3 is TGCAGTGCGCCACGAGGACAGCTTATTAACTATGGCTACACCTTC.

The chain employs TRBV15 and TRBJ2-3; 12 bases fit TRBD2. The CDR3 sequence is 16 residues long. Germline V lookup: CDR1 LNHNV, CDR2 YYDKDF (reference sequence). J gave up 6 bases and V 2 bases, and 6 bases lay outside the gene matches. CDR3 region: CATSRTGTSGFDTQYF. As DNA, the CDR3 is TGTGCCACCAGCAGAACCGGGACTAGCGGGTTCGATACGCAGTATTTT.

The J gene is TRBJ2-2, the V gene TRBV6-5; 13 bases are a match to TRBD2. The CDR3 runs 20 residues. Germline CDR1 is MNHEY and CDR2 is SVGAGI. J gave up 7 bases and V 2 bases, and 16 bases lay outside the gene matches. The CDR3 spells CASSYPTSGGRPQIIGELFF. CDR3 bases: TGTGCCAGCAGTTACCCGACTAGCGGGGGGCGACCTCAGATCATCGGGGAGCTGTTTTTT.

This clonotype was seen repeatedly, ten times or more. CDR3 protein: CSVVRGKQETQYF. The CDR3 nucleotides are TGCAGCGTTGTGCGGGGGAAACAAGAGACCCAGTACTTC. The chain couples TRBV29-1 to TRBJ2-5; 7 positions agree with TRBD2. The CDR3 is 13 amino acids. Trimming removed 4 bases from V and 2 bases from J; junction bases left unmatched: 4. The germline V gene has CDR1 SQVTM and CDR2 ANQGSEA.

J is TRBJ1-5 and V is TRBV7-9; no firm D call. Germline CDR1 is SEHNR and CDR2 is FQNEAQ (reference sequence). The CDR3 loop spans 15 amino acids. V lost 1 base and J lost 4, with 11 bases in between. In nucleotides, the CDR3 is TGTGCCAGCAGCTTAGACGGACGGAATAATCAGCCCCAGCATTTT. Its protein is CASSLDGRNNQPQHF. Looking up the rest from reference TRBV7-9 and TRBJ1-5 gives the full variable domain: DTGVSQNPRHKITKRGQNVTFRCDPISEHNRLYWYRQTLGQGPEFLTYFQNEAQLEKSRLLSDRFSAERPKGSFSTLEIQRTEQGDSAMYLCASSLDGRNNQPQHFGDGTRLSIL.

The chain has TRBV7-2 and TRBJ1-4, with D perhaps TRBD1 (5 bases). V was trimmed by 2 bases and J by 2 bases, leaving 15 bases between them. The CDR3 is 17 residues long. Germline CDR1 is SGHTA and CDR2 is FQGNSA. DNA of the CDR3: TGTGCCAGCAGCTTATTGTGGGGCAGTGGGACTAATGAAAAACTGTTTTTT. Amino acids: CASSLLWGSGTNEKLFF.

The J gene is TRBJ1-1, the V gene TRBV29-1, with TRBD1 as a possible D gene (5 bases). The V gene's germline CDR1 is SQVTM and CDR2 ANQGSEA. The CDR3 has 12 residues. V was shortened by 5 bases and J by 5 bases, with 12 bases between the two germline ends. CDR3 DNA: TGCAGCGTTTCGGGGGTCGTGACTGAAGCTTTCTTT. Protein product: CSVSGVVTEAFF.

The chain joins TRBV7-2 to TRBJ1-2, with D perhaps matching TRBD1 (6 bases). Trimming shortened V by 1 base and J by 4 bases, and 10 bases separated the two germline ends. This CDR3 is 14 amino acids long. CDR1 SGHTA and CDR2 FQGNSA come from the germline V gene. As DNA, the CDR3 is TGTGCCAGCAGCTTAGGGGGGGCCTCCTATGGCTACACCTTC. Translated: CASSLGGASYGYTF.

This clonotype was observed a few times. CDR3 amino acids: CSARRDRGAPGNTIYF. In DNA form, the CDR3 reads TGCAGTGCGCGCCGGGACAGGGGGGCCCCAGGAAACACCATATATTTT. This chain connects TRBV20-1 to TRBJ1-3; the match to TRBD1 covers 11 bases. Germline V gene data show CDR1 as DFQATT and CDR2 as SNEGSKA (reference sequence). The CDR3 covers 16 residues. After removal of 6 bases from V and 4 bases from J, the junction contained 11 bases not matched to a gene.